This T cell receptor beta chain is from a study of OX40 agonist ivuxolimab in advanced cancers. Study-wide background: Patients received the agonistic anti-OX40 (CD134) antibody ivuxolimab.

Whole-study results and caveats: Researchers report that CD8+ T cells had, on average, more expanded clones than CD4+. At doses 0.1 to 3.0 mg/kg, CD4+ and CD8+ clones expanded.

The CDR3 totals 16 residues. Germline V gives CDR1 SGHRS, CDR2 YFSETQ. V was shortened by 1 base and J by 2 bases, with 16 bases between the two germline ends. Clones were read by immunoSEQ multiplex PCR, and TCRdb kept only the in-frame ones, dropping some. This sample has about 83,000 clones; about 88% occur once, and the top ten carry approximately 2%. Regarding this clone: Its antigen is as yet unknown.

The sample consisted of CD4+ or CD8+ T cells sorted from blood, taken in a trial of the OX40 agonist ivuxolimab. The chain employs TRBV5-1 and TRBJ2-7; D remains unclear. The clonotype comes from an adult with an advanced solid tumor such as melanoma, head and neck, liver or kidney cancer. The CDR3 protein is CASSLLPAGGTYEQYF. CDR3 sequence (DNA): TGCGCCAGCAGCTTGCTTCCCGCAGGTGGGACCTACGAGCAGTACTTC.